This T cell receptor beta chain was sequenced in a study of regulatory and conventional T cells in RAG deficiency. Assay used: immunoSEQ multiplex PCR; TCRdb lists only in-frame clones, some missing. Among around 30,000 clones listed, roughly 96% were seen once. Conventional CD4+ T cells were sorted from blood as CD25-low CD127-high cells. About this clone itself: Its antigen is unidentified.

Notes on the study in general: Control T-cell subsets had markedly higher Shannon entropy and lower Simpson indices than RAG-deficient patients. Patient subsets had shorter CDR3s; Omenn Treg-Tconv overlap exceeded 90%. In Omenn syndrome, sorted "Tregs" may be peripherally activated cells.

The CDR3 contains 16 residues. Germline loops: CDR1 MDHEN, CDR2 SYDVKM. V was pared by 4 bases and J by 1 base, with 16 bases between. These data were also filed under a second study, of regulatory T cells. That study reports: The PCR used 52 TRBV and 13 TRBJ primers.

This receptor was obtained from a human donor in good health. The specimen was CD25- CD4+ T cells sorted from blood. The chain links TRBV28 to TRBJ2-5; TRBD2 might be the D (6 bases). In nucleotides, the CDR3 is TGTGCCAGCAGTTCCCAATTACTAGCTCCCCAAGAGACCCAGTACTTC. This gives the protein CASSSQLLAPQETQYF.